Presented here are 10 T cell receptor beta chains from one specimen sequenced in a study of CD8+ T cells in alopecia areata. Treatment defined: oral pan-JAK inhibitor, 5-10 mg twice daily. Reverse transcription of extracted RNA yielded cDNA, which provided the sequencing template. Generated by immunoSEQ multiplex PCR, the TCRdb table keeps only in-frame clones and is missing some. The data contain roughly 190,000 clones, 50% to 60% of them singletons. Specimen: CD4+ T cells sorted from blood, collected at week 4, from a patient treated with tofacitinib. The receptors originated from a human donor with alopecia areata.

This clone was seen only once. This rearrangement joins TRBV7-2 to TRBJ1-2; the D is unclear. The CDR3 has 14 residues. With 5 bases removed from V and 4 bases from J, the gap between germline ends came to 14 bases. Germline values: CDR1 SGHTA, CDR2 FQGNSA. CDR3 sequence (DNA): TGTGCCAGCAGCCGCCAGTCCGGAAGCTATGGCTACACCTTC. Translation gives CASSRQSGSYGYTF.

The chain uses TRBV7-3 and TRBJ2-7; 9 bases are a match to TRBD1. Unmatched junction bases numbered 6, after V lost 4 bases and J lost 5 bases. Germline CDR1 and CDR2: SGHTA and FQGTGA. The CDR3 loop spans 14 amino acids. CDR3: CASSSGTGKHEQYF. The CDR3 region has the DNA TGTGCCAGCAGCTCAGGGACAGGGAAACACGAGCAGTACTTC.

This clone was seen a handful of times. This chain joins TRBV11-2 and TRBJ2-5; the D gene is possibly TRBD2 (5 bases). This CDR3 has 18 residues. Germline loops: CDR1 SGHAT, CDR2 FQNNGV. With 0 bases removed from V and 4 bases from J, the gap between germline ends came to 21 bases. The CDR3 here is CASSLESSGPHGGETQYF. For the CDR3, the DNA is TGTGCCAGCAGCTTAGAATCGTCGGGTCCCCACGGAGGAGAGACCCAGTACTTC.

This chain joins TRBV28 and TRBJ2-7; TRBD1 aligns across 7 bases. CDR3 length: 13 amino acids. Germline trimming cut 5 bases from V and 3 bases from J; bases unmatched to any gene: 4. Per germline, CDR1 MDHEN and CDR2 SYDVKM. The CDR3 DNA reads TGTGCCAGCAGTCCCCGGGACAGCTACGAGCAGTACTTC. Translated, it gives CASSPRDSYEQYF.

This clone was observed a handful of times. This chain links TRBV7-2 with TRBJ2-3; TRBD1 or TRBD2 may be the D gene (5 bases each). Trimming took off 0 bases at V and 4 bases at J, with 17 bases between the two ends. Per the germline V gene, CDR1 is SGHTA and CDR2 is FQGNSA. There are 17 residues in the CDR3. CDR3 region: CASSLAFGAEKADTQYF. In DNA form, the CDR3 reads TGTGCCAGCAGCTTAGCGTTCGGGGCGGAAAAAGCAGATACGCAGTATTTT.

The V and J genes are TRBV5-1 and TRBJ2-1; D might be TRBD1 (6 bases). CDR1 and CDR2 from the germline V gene are SGHRS and YFSETQ. V dropped 3 bases and J dropped 6 bases, with 19 bases sitting between them. CDR3 length: 16 amino acids. The CDR3 sequence: CASSSAYLDSRNEQFF. The CDR3 coding sequence is TGCGCCAGCAGCTCCGCCTATCTGGACAGTCGCAATGAGCAGTTCTTC.

DNA for the CDR3: TGCAGTGCTAGAGGCACAGATACGCAGTATTTT. Translation gives CSARGTDTQYF. The chain employs TRBV20-1 and TRBJ2-3; D ambiguous. The length of the CDR3 is 11 residues. Germline assignment: CDR1 DFQATT and CDR2 SNEGSKA (reference sequence). With 1 base removed from V and 1 base from J, the gap between germline ends came to 0 bases.

This clone was picked up one time. The J gene is TRBJ2-1, the V gene TRBV29-1, with 8 bases matching TRBD1. The CDR3 totals 12 residues. After removal of 6 bases from V and 7 bases from J, the junction contained 5 bases not matched to a gene. Germline CDR1 reads SQVTM; CDR2 reads ANQGSEA. Here the CDR3 DNA reads TGCAGCGTCGACGACAGGGGAAATGAGCAGTTCTTC. Its translation is CSVDDRGNEQFF.

The chain links TRBV11-2 to TRBJ2-7, with 12 bases identical to TRBD2. The CDR3 covers 16 residues. V shed 4 bases and J 2 bases; nucleotides not matched to a gene: 6. Germline V gene data show CDR1 as SGHAT and CDR2 as FQNNGV. The CDR3 region is CASSSRLAGDTYEQYF. The CDR3 DNA reads as TGTGCCAGCAGCTCTCGACTAGCGGGAGACACCTACGAGCAGTACTTC.

This sequence joins TRBV6-6 and TRBJ1-5; TRBD1 is a possible D gene (5 bases). CDR1 MNHNY and CDR2 SVGAGI come from the germline V gene (reference sequence). The CDR3 runs 15 residues. Trimming removed 6 bases at V and 1 base at J, with 13 bases between. The CDR3 region is CASRGVRDSNQPQHF. CDR3 DNA: TGTGCCAGCAGGGGAGTCCGGGACAGCAATCAGCCCCAGCATTTT.